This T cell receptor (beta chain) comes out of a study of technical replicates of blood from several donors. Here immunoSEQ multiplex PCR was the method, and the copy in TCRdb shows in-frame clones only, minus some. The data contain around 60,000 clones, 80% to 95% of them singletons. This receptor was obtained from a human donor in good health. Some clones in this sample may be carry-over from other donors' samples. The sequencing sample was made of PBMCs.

Here the CDR3 DNA reads TGCGCCAGCAGGGCCGGACAGGGTGAAGGCGAGCAGTACTTC. As protein: CASRAGQGEGEQYF. This chain joins TRBV5-1 and TRBJ2-7; 8 positions agree with TRBD1. The CDR3 loop spans 14 amino acids. V dropped 5 bases and J dropped 6; count of bases not matched to a gene: 10. Per germline, CDR1 SGHRS and CDR2 YFSETQ. The variable domain in full, with the rest retrieved from reference TRBV5-1 and TRBJ2-7, is KAGVTQTPRYLIKTRGQQVTLSCSPISGHRSVSWYQQTPGQGLQFLFEYFSETQRNKGNFPGRFSGRQFSNSRSEMNVSTLELGDSALYLCASRAGQGEGEQYFGPGTRLTVT.